This is a list of T cell receptor beta chains from one sample in a study of cytomegalovirus exposure and HLA in healthy donors. Generated by immunoSEQ multiplex PCR, the TCRdb table keeps only in-frame clones and is missing some. The sample lists a few hundred thousand clones, over 80% occurring once. Sequences were obtained from PBMCs. Every receptor here comes from a woman between 45 and 65 years old in good health and CMV-seropositive. Both conserved end residues are part of each CDR3. A D gene is named only where the DNA matches it firmly. Size values are once, few and many counts, or a class for expanded clones, and some rows have none.

clone size	V gene	D gene	J gene	CDR3 protein	CDR3 DNA
.	TRBV7-5	.	TRBJ1-5	CARSSIAPYSNQPQHF	TGTGCCAGAAGCTCCATAGCACCTTATAGCAATCAGCCCCAGCATTTT
.	TRBV10-3	TRBD1	TRBJ1-2	CAISDRVSRGPSNYGYTF	TGTGCCATCAGTGACCGCGTTAGCAGGGGGCCCTCTAACTATGGCTACACCTTC
.	TRBV5-1	.	TRBJ2-5	CASSSQETQYF	TGCGCCAGCAGCTCTCAAGAGACCCAGTACTTC
.	TRBV5-1	TRBD1	TRBJ2-1	CASSLAGGDNEQFF	TGCGCCAGCAGCTTGGCAGGGGGCGACAATGAGCAGTTCTTC
.	TRBV19	.	TRBJ1-1	CASSIGGGGTEAFF	TGTGCCAGTAGTATAGGAGGAGGCGGGACTGAAGCTTTCTTT
few	TRBV7-3	.	TRBJ1-2	CASSFGSGSGYTF	TGTGCCAGCAGCTTCGGCAGTGGGAGCGGCTACACCTTC
.	TRBV7-2	TRBD1	TRBJ2-2	CASSFVRGFTGELFF	TGTGCCAGCAGCTTTGTCAGGGGGTTCACCGGGGAGCTGTTTTTT
few	TRBV6-6	TRBD2	TRBJ2-1	CASRSSSGGGINEQFF	TGTGCCAGCAGATCCTCCTCGGGGGGAGGGATCAATGAGCAGTTCTTC
.	TRBV7-3	.	TRBJ2-1	CASSSGTPPTDEQFF	TGTGCCAGCAGCTCCGGGACTCCTCCGACCGATGAGCAGTTCTTC
.	TRBV6-1	.	TRBJ2-6	CASSAFRQASGANVLTF	TGTGCCAGCAGTGCCTTCCGACAGGCCTCTGGGGCCAACGTCCTGACTTTC
.	TRBV5-4	TRBD1	TRBJ1-1	CASSPPGNRGNTEAFF	TGTGCCAGCAGCCCCCCAGGGAACAGGGGGAACACTGAAGCTTTCTTT
.	TRBV4-1	TRBD1	TRBJ2-7	CASSQEGTGGATGQYF	TGCGCCAGCAGCCAAGAAGGGACAGGGGGAGCTACGGGGCAGTACTTC
once	TRBV5-1	.	TRBJ2-7	CASSLEGSIYEQYF	TGCGCCAGCAGCTTGGAGGGGTCGATCTACGAGCAGTACTTC
.	TRBV28	TRBD1	TRBJ1-1	CATYRGQGWTEAFF	TGTGCCACCTACCGCGGACAGGGGTGGACTGAAGCTTTCTTT
.	TRBV10-3	.	TRBJ2-7	CAIGGGTYEQYF	TGTGCCATCGGTGGCGGGACCTACGAGCAGTACTTC
.	TRBV5-1	.	TRBJ2-3	CASSYKLADTQYF	TGCGCCAGCAGCTATAAACTGGCAGATACGCAGTATTTT
.	TRBV9	.	TRBJ2-2	CASSVEAGADTNTGELFF	TGTGCCAGCAGCGTAGAGGCGGGGGCTGACACCAACACCGGGGAGCTGTTTTTT
.	TRBV2	.	TRBJ2-7	CASRVAGASYEQYF	TGTGCCAGCCGAGTCGCAGGGGCGTCTTACGAGCAGTACTTC
.	TRBV7-9	TRBD1	TRBJ2-5	CASSLTGVDPSETQYF	TGTGCCAGCAGCCTCACAGGGGTTGATCCCTCAGAGACCCAGTACTTC
few	TRBV5-3	TRBD1	TRBJ2-7	CARSLNRDRIYEQYF	TGTGCCAGAAGCCTAAACCGGGACAGGATTTACGAGCAGTACTTC
.	TRBV2	TRBD1	TRBJ2-7	CASSGQGAWWEQYF	TGTGCCAGCAGTGGGCAGGGGGCTTGGTGGGAGCAGTACTTC
.	TRBV6-5	.	TRBJ2-7	CASSYGGSDYEQYF	TGTGCCAGCAGTTATGGAGGGTCAGACTACGAGCAGTACTTC
few	TRBV5-1	TRBD1	TRBJ2-6	CASSSGQRSSGANVLTF	TGCGCCAGCAGCTCGGGACAGCGATCCTCTGGGGCCAACGTCCTGACTTTC
.	TRBV19	TRBD1	TRBJ2-1	CATATGAQLNEQFF	TGTGCCACCGCTACAGGGGCCCAACTCAATGAGCAGTTCTTC
.	TRBV6-5	.	TRBJ1-1	CASRLRGGMNTEAFF	TGTGCCAGCAGATTACGTGGGGGCATGAACACTGAAGCTTTCTTT
.	TRBV18	TRBD1	TRBJ1-2	CASSPRRTGADGYTF	TGTGCCAGCTCACCACGAAGGACAGGGGCGGATGGCTACACCTTC
.	TRBV2	.	TRBJ2-2	CASSDGVYGELFF	TGTGCCAGCAGTGATGGAGTCTACGGGGAGCTGTTTTTT
.	TRBV4-1	TRBD1	TRBJ2-1	CASSLRRQGSPYNEQFF	TGCGCCAGCAGCCTAAGAAGACAGGGGTCCCCTTACAATGAGCAGTTCTTC
.	TRBV6-5	.	TRBJ1-3	CASSYARTTSGNTIYF	TGTGCCAGCAGTTACGCGAGGACTACCTCTGGAAACACCATATATTTT
.	TRBV6-1	TRBD1	TRBJ1-1	CASRWTGVNEAFF	TGTGCCAGCAGGTGGACAGGGGTGAATGAAGCTTTCTTT
.	TRBV28	.	TRBJ2-6	CASSLSGLRGSTSGANVLTF	TGTGCCAGCAGTTTATCGGGTCTGCGGGGATCTACTTCTGGGGCCAACGTCCTGACTTTC
.	TRBV5-5	.	TRBJ2-7	CASSPQGSLSYEQYF	TGTGCCAGCAGCCCTCAGGGGTCACTATCCTACGAGCAGTACTTC
.	TRBV5-4	TRBD1	TRBJ1-1	CASNLQGSTEAFF	TGTGCCAGCAATCTACAGGGGAGTACTGAAGCTTTCTTT
.	TRBV2	.	TRBJ1-5	CASSEGAEPQHF	TGTGCCAGCAGTGAAGGTGCGGAGCCCCAGCATTTT
.	TRBV11-3	.	TRBJ2-5	CASSPGGARVETQYF	TGTGCCAGCAGCCCTGGGGGGGCTAGAGTGGAGACCCAGTACTTC
.	TRBV12-5	.	TRBJ2-1	CASERGFGNEQFF	TGTGCTAGTGAAAGGGGCTTTGGCAATGAGCAGTTCTTC
.	TRBV6-1	.	TRBJ2-7	CASRTTASYEQYF	TGTGCCAGCAGGACGACAGCCTCCTACGAGCAGTACTTC
few	TRBV6-5	.	TRBJ1-5	CASSYRGTNQPQHF	TGTGCCAGCAGTTACAGGGGGACCAATCAGCCCCAGCATTTT